A selection of T cell receptor beta chains follows, all from one sample in a study of B cell selection in AIRE deficiency. Method: immunoSEQ multiplex PCR; TCRdb's copy keeps in-frame clones and lacks some. Of about 21,000 clones in the sample, roughly 98% are singletons; the top ten hold approximately 0.15%. Sequences were obtained from conventional CD4+ T cells sorted from PBMCs. The source of these receptors is a human donor with AIRE deficiency. Both conserved end residues are part of each CDR3. Each record gives: D gene, V gene, clone size, J gene, CDR3 protein, CDR3 DNA. D genes are given only for firm matches. Rows may omit the clone size; those that give it use once, few, many or a size class.

d_gene: -; v_gene: TRBV7-9; abundance: -; j_gene: TRBJ2-5; CDR3aa: CASSLVSLLEAETQYF; CDR3nt: TGTGCCAGCAGCTTAGTGTCGCTTCTGGAGGCAGAGACCCAGTACTTC
d_gene: TRBD2; v_gene: TRBV10-3; abundance: -; j_gene: TRBJ2-1; CDR3aa: CAIGTSGRNYNEQFF; CDR3nt: TGTGCCATCGGGACTAGCGGGAGAAACTACAATGAGCAGTTCTTC
d_gene: TRBD2; v_gene: TRBV18; abundance: -; j_gene: TRBJ2-5; CDR3aa: CASSPSRRASGRADETQYF; CDR3nt: TGTGCCAGCTCACCCTCCCGCCGCGCTAGCGGGAGGGCCGACGAGACCCAGTACTTC
d_gene: -; v_gene: TRBV27; abundance: -; j_gene: TRBJ1-2; CDR3aa: CASSISVGSPGDGYTF; CDR3nt: TGTGCCAGCTCCATTTCGGTCGGGTCGCCGGGAGATGGCTACACCTTC
d_gene: -; v_gene: TRBV4-1; abundance: -; j_gene: TRBJ2-7; CDR3aa: CASSRQSHYEQYF; CDR3nt: TGCGCCAGCAGCCGCCAATCGCACTACGAGCAGTACTTC
d_gene: TRBD2; v_gene: TRBV6-6; abundance: -; j_gene: TRBJ2-7; CDR3aa: CASRQELAGFEQYF; CDR3nt: TGTGCCAGCCGTCAGGAACTAGCGGGATTCGAGCAGTACTTC
d_gene: -; v_gene: TRBV2; abundance: -; j_gene: TRBJ1-1; CDR3aa: CASTELGSTEAFF; CDR3nt: TGTGCCAGCACCGAGCTGGGTAGCACTGAAGCTTTCTTT
d_gene: TRBD2; v_gene: TRBV9; abundance: once; j_gene: TRBJ2-1; CDR3aa: CASSVGPAGGPFNEQFF; CDR3nt: TGTGCCAGCAGCGTAGGGCCAGCGGGAGGGCCTTTTAATGAGCAGTTCTTC
d_gene: -; v_gene: TRBV7-2; abundance: -; j_gene: TRBJ2-7; CDR3aa: CASSRGVHEQYF; CDR3nt: TGTGCCAGCAGCAGGGGAGTTCACGAGCAGTACTTC
d_gene: -; v_gene: TRBV5-6; abundance: few; j_gene: TRBJ2-3; CDR3aa: CASSPMDRSTDTQYF; CDR3nt: TGTGCCAGCAGCCCCATGGACAGAAGCACAGATACGCAGTATTTT
d_gene: -; v_gene: TRBV5-5; abundance: once; j_gene: TRBJ2-7; CDR3aa: CASSLEPGVPYEQYF; CDR3nt: TGTGCCAGCAGCTTGGAGCCGGGAGTTCCCTACGAGCAGTACTTC
d_gene: -; v_gene: TRBV7-8; abundance: -; j_gene: TRBJ1-1; CDR3aa: CASSIGQNTEAFF; CDR3nt: TGTGCCAGCAGCATAGGACAGAACACTGAAGCTTTCTTT
d_gene: TRBD2; v_gene: TRBV2; abundance: -; j_gene: TRBJ2-7; CDR3aa: CASSEVTSGLAGTYEQYF; CDR3nt: TGTGCCAGCAGTGAAGTGACGTCGGGACTAGCGGGTACCTACGAGCAGTACTTC
d_gene: -; v_gene: TRBV28; abundance: -; j_gene: TRBJ1-1; CDR3aa: CASSDAQGTTEAFF; CDR3nt: TGTGCCAGCAGCGACGCACAGGGCACCACTGAAGCTTTCTTT
d_gene: -; v_gene: TRBV10-3; abundance: -; j_gene: TRBJ1-2; CDR3aa: CAISNRVDYGYTF; CDR3nt: TGTGCCATCAGCAACAGGGTGGACTATGGCTACACCTTC
d_gene: -; v_gene: TRBV27; abundance: -; j_gene: TRBJ1-2; CDR3aa: CATRQESYYGYTF; CDR3nt: TGTGCCACGCGACAGGAAAGCTATTATGGCTACACCTTC
d_gene: TRBD1; v_gene: TRBV5-1; abundance: -; j_gene: TRBJ2-7; CDR3aa: CASSSGQGAGEQYF; CDR3nt: TGCGCCAGCAGCTCGGGACAGGGGGCAGGCGAGCAGTACTTC
d_gene: -; v_gene: TRBV7-2; abundance: -; j_gene: TRBJ2-2; CDR3aa: CASSLVPAPNTGELFF; CDR3nt: TGTGCCAGCAGCTTAGTTCCGGCCCCGAACACCGGGGAGCTGTTTTTT
d_gene: -; v_gene: TRBV10-1; abundance: -; j_gene: TRBJ1-4; CDR3aa: CASNQTGGVILEKLFF; CDR3nt: TGCGCCAGCAATCAAACAGGAGGAGTCATCCTTGAAAAACTGTTTTTT
d_gene: TRBD2; v_gene: TRBV4-1; abundance: -; j_gene: TRBJ2-1; CDR3aa: CASSQPRTSGRNNEQFF; CDR3nt: TGCGCCAGCAGCCAACCCAGGACTAGCGGGAGGAACAATGAGCAGTTCTTC
d_gene: -; v_gene: TRBV5-6; abundance: once; j_gene: TRBJ2-7; CDR3aa: CASRDEGGRTPEQYF; CDR3nt: TGTGCCAGCAGGGACGAGGGCGGACGAACGCCCGAGCAGTACTTC
d_gene: -; v_gene: TRBV27; abundance: -; j_gene: TRBJ1-5; CDR3aa: CASSFQAGSNQPQHF; CDR3nt: TGTGCCAGCAGTTTCCAGGCGGGGAGCAATCAGCCCCAGCATTTT
d_gene: -; v_gene: TRBV9; abundance: once; j_gene: TRBJ2-5; CDR3aa: CASSVVSRGETQYF; CDR3nt: TGTGCCAGCAGCGTAGTATCAAGGGGAGAGACCCAGTACTTC
d_gene: TRBD2; v_gene: TRBV11-2; abundance: -; j_gene: TRBJ2-5; CDR3aa: CASSPRGSGRSLYQETQYF; CDR3nt: TGTGCCAGCAGCCCCAGGGGTAGCGGGAGGTCGCTGTACCAAGAGACCCAGTACTTC
d_gene: -; v_gene: TRBV6-6; abundance: -; j_gene: TRBJ1-2; CDR3aa: CASSYSGSVTF; CDR3nt: TGTGCCAGCAGTTACTCGGGTAGTGTCACCTTC
d_gene: TRBD1; v_gene: TRBV19; abundance: -; j_gene: TRBJ2-7; CDR3aa: CASSAGQGSSYEQYF; CDR3nt: TGTGCCAGTAGCGCCGGACAGGGGAGCTCCTACGAGCAGTACTTC
d_gene: TRBD2; v_gene: TRBV9; abundance: -; j_gene: TRBJ2-1; CDR3aa: CASSVAVGGIAQQFF; CDR3nt: TGTGCCAGCAGCGTAGCTGTGGGGGGGATCGCCCAGCAGTTCTTC
d_gene: -; v_gene: TRBV18; abundance: -; j_gene: TRBJ2-2; CDR3aa: CASSLRREATGELFF; CDR3nt: TGTGCCAGCTCATTGAGGAGGGAGGCCACCGGGGAGCTGTTTTTT
d_gene: TRBD2; v_gene: TRBV29-1; abundance: -; j_gene: TRBJ2-1; CDR3aa: CSGSHTPGTKASYNEQFF; CDR3nt: TGCAGCGGGTCCCACACTCCCGGGACTAAGGCTTCCTACAATGAGCAGTTCTTC
d_gene: TRBD1; v_gene: TRBV4-2; abundance: -; j_gene: TRBJ1-6; CDR3aa: CASSQDLVRTGSSPLHF; CDR3nt: TGTGCCAGCAGCCAAGATTTAGTCAGGACAGGGTCTTCACCCCTCCACTTT
d_gene: TRBD1; v_gene: TRBV7-2; abundance: -; j_gene: TRBJ1-1; CDR3aa: CASSSSRQGHTEAFF; CDR3nt: TGTGCCAGCAGCTCCTCCCGACAGGGGCACACTGAAGCTTTCTTT